The source of this TCR beta chain is a study of T cell clones after liver transplantation. Study overall: Apart from three HCV-positive recipients, transplants were for non-autoimmune, non-viral reasons.

This clone was seen a few times. The repertoire was sequenced with immunoSEQ multiplex PCR; TCRdb's copy has only in-frame clones and lacks some. The sample includes more than 95,000 clones, around four fifths of them seen just once. The germline V gene encodes CDR1 SGHTA and CDR2 FQGNSA. Unmatched junction bases numbered 3, after V lost 2 bases and J lost 7 bases. The CDR3 sequence is 15 residues long. The receptor was isolated from a human patient who received a liver transplant. Part of the T cells may come from the graft donor. The V and J genes are TRBV7-2 and TRBJ1-6; 9 bases are a match to TRBD1. The specimen was CD4+ T cells from blood, collected approximately 45 months after liver transplant. The CDR3, as DNA: TGTGCCAGCAGCTTAAAGACAGGGGGGAATTCACCCCTCCACTTT. This encodes CASSLKTGGNSPLHF.